The clone carrying this TCR beta chain was counted at least ten times. The CDR3 regions of TCR beta were amplified from RNA transcripts. First-round RT-PCR of the TCR CDR3 relied on the HTBI primer set. TCRdb independently ran MiXCR on the multiplex PCR reads; one entry per CDR3 protein. This table has under 300,000 distinct CDR3 sequences, about an eighth appearing once. The data are from a study of T cells in Graves' hyperthyroidism and ophthalmopathy. Per germline, CDR1 LGHDT and CDR2 YNNKEL (reference sequence). This CDR3 is built from 15 residues. V shed 6 bases and J 6 bases; nucleotides not matched to a gene: 11.

V is TRBV3-1 and J is TRBJ2-3; the match to TRBD1 covers 8 bases. The clonotype was recovered from a woman under 40 with Graves' hyperthyroidism that later progressed to Graves' ophthalmopathy. Sequences were obtained from blood. The CDR3 loop is CASRKEQGVMDTQYF. Here the CDR3 DNA reads TGTGCCAGCAGGAAGGAACAGGGGGTTATGGATACGCAGTATTTT.